The source of this T cell receptor beta chain is a study of cytotoxic CD8 clonotypes in ibrutinib-treated CLL. From germline, CDR1 is SGHRS and CDR2 YFSETQ. The CDR3 loop spans 15 amino acids. The V and J ends lost 4 bases and 5 bases, in that order; junction bases with no gene match: 9. Investigators sourced approximately 2 micrograms of genomic DNA from cryopreserved PBMCs for TCR beta libraries. Assay used: immunoSEQ multiplex PCR; TCRdb lists only in-frame clones, some missing. The sample yields fewer than 200,000 clones, approximately 80% seen once. This TCR was sampled from a human donor with chronic lymphocytic leukemia. The sample was PBMCs, taken after 24 months of ibrutinib treatment. V and J are TRBV5-1 and TRBJ1-5, with TRBD1 matching over 7 bases. The CDR3 coding sequence is TGCGCCAGCAGCCCGGCCGACAGGGACGATCAGCCCCAGCATTTT. It encodes CASSPADRDDQPQHF.